This T cell receptor (beta chain) was identified in a study of CD8+CD57+ T cells in acquired aplastic anemia. Study as a whole: Roughly 3 ug was the average amount of DNA from sorted CD4+ and CD8+ cells.

V was shortened by 5 bases and J by 11 bases, with 13 bases between the two germline ends. The CDR3 length is 13 residues. Germline CDR1 and CDR2: SGHAT and FQDESV (reference sequence). Regarding the study as a whole: Found in both controls and patients were some 31 CD8+ CDR3 sequences. CD8+ Simpson's diversity in patients was not significantly different from that in controls.

A word on this clonotype: Its antigen remains unidentified.

Template material for TCR beta VDJ and CDR3 profiling consisted of genomic DNA. TCRdb re-called the reads through MiXCR, storing one row per CDR3 protein. The sample consists of around 180,000 distinct CDR3 sequences, less than 65% of them appearing once. The source is a human donor with severe aplastic anemia or a healthy control (not recorded which). The material sequenced was sorted CD4+, CD8+, or CD8+CD57+ T cells (not recorded which) from PBMCs. The chain uses TRBV11-1 and TRBJ1-6; tentatively, D is TRBD1 (5 bases). The CDR3 coding sequence is TGTGCCAGCAGCCCAGGGACGAGGCCACCCCTCCACTTT. Its translation is CASSPGTRPPLHF. Based on the CDR3 plus reference TRBV11-1 and TRBJ1-6, the full variable domain is EAEVAQSPRYKITEKSQAVAFWCDPISGHATLYWYRQILGQGPELLVQFQDESVVDDSQLPKDRFSAERLKGVDSTLKIQPAELGDSAMYLCASSPGTRPPLHFGNGTRLTVT.